The clone carrying this T cell receptor (beta chain) was detected many times. The sample is PBMC spiked with counted cells of clone KT2. Fixed numbers of PBMC received varying amounts of KT2 cells. The data are from a study of quantifying T cell responses using KT2 cells. Overall study: RNA was reverse transcribed with TCR alpha and beta constant-region primers. The second PCR was a qPCR stopped at a predetermined fluorescence threshold.

An oligo carrying a UMI was ligated to the cDNA 3' end. The first PCR ran roughly 4 cycles with an equimolar RC1.1 and RC1.2 beta primer mix. TCRdb called the UMI-ligation and nested PCR reads again in MiXCR, with one record for every CDR3 protein. The table records 25,000 to 35,000 distinct CDR3 sequences, about 7.1% of them present only once. This CDR3 comprises 11 residues. The germline CDR1 and CDR2 sequences are MNHEY and SVGEGT. V was cut by 2 bases and J by 2 bases, with 1 base left in between. This chain links TRBV6-2 or TRBV6-3 with TRBJ2-7, with unresolved D. The sequence derives from a human donor. Sequencing was performed on PBMCs spiked with cells of the T cell clone KT2. Here the CDR3 reads CASSYAYEQYF. DNA for the CDR3: TGTGCCAGCAGTTACGCCTACGAGCAGTACTTC.